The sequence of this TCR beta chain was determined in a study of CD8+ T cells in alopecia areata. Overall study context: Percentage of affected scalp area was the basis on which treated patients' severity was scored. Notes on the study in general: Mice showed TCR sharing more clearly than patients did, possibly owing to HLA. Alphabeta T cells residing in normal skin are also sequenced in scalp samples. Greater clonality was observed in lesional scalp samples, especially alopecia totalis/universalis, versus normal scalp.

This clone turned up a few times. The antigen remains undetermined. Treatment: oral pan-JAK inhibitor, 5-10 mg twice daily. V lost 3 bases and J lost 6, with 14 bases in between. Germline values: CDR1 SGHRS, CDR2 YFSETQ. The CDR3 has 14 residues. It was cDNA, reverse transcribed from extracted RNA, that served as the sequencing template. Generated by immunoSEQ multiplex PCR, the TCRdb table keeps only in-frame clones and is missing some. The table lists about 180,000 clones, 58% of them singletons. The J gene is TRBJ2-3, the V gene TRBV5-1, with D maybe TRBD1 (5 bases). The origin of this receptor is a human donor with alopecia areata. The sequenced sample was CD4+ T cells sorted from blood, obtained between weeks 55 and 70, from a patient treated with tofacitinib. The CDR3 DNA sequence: TGCGCCAGCAGCTCAAGGCAGGGTTCGGATACGCAGTATTTT. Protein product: CASSSRQGSDTQYF.